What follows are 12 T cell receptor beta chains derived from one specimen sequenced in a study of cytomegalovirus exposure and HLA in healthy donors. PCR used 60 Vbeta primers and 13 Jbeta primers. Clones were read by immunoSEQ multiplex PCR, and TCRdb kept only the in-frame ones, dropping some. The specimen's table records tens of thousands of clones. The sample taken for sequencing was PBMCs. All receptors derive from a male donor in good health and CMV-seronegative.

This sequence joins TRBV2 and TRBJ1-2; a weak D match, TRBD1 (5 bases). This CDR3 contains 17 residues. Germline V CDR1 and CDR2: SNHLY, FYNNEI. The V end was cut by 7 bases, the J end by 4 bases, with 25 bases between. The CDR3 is CASIPGWAGPTIYGYTF. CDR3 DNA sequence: TGTGCCAGCATCCCCGGTTGGGCAGGGCCAACCATCTATGGCTACACCTTC.

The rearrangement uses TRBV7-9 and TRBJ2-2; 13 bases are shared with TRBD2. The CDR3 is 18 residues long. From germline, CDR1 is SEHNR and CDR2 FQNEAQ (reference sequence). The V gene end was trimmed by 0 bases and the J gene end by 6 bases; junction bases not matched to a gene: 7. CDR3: CASSLADGGLAGAGELFF. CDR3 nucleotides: TGTGCCAGCAGCTTAGCGGACGGAGGACTAGCGGGAGCCGGGGAGCTGTTTTTT. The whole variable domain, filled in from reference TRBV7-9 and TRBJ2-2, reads DTGVSQNPRHKITKRGQNVTFRCDPISEHNRLYWYRQTLGQGPEFLTYFQNEAQLEKSRLLSDRFSAERPKGSFSTLEIQRTEQGDSAMYLCASSLADGGLAGAGELFFGEGSRLTVL.

The CDR3 nucleotides read TGTGCCAGCAGCAACCAAGGAAGGCTAGCGGGCCCCCAAGAGACCCAGTACTTC. Protein sequence: CASSNQGRLAGPQETQYF. The chain links TRBV7-2 to TRBJ2-5, with 8 bases fitting TRBD2. The J segment lost 1 base and the V segment lost 5 bases, leaving 15 bases of the junction unmatched. The CDR3 has 18 residues. Germline CDR1 SGHTA, CDR2 FQGNSA.

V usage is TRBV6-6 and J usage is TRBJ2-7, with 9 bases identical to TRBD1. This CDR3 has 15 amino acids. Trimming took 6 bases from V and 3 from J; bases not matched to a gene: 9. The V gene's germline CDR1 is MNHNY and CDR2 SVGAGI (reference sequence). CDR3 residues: CASRELTGGVYEQYF. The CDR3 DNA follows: TGTGCCAGCAGAGAACTTACAGGGGGCGTCTACGAGCAGTACTTC.

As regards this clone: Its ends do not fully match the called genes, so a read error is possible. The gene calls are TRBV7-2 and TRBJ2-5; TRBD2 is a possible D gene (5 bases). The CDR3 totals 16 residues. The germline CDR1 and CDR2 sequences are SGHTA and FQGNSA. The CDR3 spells CASSSPGEAAQENQYF. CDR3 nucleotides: TGTGCCAGCAGCTCCCCAGGAGAAGCGGCACAAGAGAACCAGTACTTC.

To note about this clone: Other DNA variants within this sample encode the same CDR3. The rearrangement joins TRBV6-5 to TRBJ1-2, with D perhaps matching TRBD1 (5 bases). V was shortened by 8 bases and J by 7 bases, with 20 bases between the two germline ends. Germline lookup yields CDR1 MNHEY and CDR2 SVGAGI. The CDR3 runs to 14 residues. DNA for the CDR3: TGTGCCAGCGCTGGGGACTACTCACAAGGTGGCTACACCTTC. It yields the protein CASAGDYSQGGYTF.

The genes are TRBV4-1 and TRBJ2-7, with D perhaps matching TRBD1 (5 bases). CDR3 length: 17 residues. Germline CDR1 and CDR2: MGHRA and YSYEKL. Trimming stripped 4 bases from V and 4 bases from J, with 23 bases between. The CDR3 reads CASSPRLRVPGNYEQYF. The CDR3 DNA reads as TGCGCCAGCAGCCCCAGACTCAGGGTCCCAGGAAATTACGAGCAGTACTTC.

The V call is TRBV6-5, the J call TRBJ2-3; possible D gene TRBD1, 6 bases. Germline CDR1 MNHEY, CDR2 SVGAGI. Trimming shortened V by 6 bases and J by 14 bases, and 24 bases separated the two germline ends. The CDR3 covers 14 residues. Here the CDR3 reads CASSLRQVGGASYF. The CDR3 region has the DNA TGTGCCAGCAGCCTAAGACAGGTTGGAGGTGCTTCGTATTTT.

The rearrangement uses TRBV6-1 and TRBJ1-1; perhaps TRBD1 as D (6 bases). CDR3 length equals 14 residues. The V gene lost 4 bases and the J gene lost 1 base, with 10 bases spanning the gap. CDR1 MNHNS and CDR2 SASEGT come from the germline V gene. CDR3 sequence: CASSGQQGNTEAFF. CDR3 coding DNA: TGTGCCAGCAGTGGTCAACAGGGGAACACTGAAGCTTTCTTT.

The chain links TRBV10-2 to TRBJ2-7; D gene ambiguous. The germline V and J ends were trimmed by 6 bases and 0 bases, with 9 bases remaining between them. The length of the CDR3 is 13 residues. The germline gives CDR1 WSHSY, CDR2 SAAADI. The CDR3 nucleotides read TGCGCCAGCAGGTTCACTGTCTCCTACGAGCAGTACTTC. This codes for CASRFTVSYEQYF.

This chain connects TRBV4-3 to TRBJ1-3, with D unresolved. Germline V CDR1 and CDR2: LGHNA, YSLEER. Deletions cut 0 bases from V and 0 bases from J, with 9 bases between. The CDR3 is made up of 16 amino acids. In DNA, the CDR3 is TGCGCCAGCAGCCAAGACCCCGGGATCTCTGGAAACACCATATATTTT. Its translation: CASSQDPGISGNTIYF.

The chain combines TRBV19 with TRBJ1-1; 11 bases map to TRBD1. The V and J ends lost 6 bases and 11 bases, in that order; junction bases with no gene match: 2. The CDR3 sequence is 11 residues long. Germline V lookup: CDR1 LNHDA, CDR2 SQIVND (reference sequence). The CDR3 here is CASRDRGRAFF. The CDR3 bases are TGTGCCAGTAGGGACAGGGGGCGCGCTTTCTTT.